One sample yielded the 17 T cell receptor beta chains listed below, sequenced in a study of blood T cell repertoires in COVID-19. Data came from immunoSEQ multiplex PCR; TCRdb stores just in-frame clones and leaves some out. The sample lists hundreds of thousands of clones, 65% to 85% occurring once. The sequenced sample was peripheral blood. These receptors were obtained from a woman aged 40 to 50 with active or convalescent COVID-19.

The chain has TRBV6-5 and TRBJ1-6; D remains ambiguous. Trimming left V 7 bases short and J 10 bases short, with 14 bases between. The germline V gene has CDR1 MNHEY and CDR2 SVGAGI. The CDR3 runs 13 residues. The CDR3 DNA is TGTGCCAGCAAACGAAGCCTATACTCACCCCTCCACTTT. It translates to CASKRSLYSPLHF.

The chain joins TRBV20-1 to TRBJ1-1, with D hard to call. The CDR3 contains 11 residues. Trimming removed 0 bases from V and 11 bases from J, with 10 bases in between. Looked up from germline, CDR1 is DFQATT and CDR2 is SNEGSKA (reference sequence). This CDR3 is CSARDIDEAFF. Written as DNA, the CDR3 is TGCAGTGCTAGAGATATCGATGAGGCTTTCTTT.

The chain employs TRBV18 and TRBJ1-6; TRBD1 matches 7 bases. The V gene's germline CDR1 is KGHSH and CDR2 LQKENI. V shed 0 bases and J 7 bases; nucleotides not matched to a gene: 3. The CDR3 length is 15 residues. Here the CDR3 reads CASSPPGGQNSPLHF. The CDR3 nucleotides read TGTGCCAGCTCACCACCGGGGGGACAGAATTCACCCCTCCACTTT. The variable domain in full, completed from reference TRBV18 and TRBJ1-6, reads NAGVMQNPRHLVRRRGQEARLRCSPMKGHSHVYWYRQLPEEGLKFMVYLQKENIIDESGMPKERFSAEFPKEGPSILRIQQVVRGDSAAYFCASSPPGGQNSPLHFGNGTRLTVT.

The V gene is TRBV23-1, the J gene TRBJ1-1, with D tentatively TRBD1 (6 bases). TRBV23-1 is labeled an ORF, and its function is uncertain. The ends were cut back, 8 bases at V and 6 bases at J, with 10 bases in the middle. This CDR3 has 11 residues. CDR3 residues: CASPRGPEAFF. The CDR3 region has the DNA TGCGCCAGCCCCAGGGGACCTGAAGCTTTCTTT.

The CDR3 nucleotides are TGTGCCAGCAGTGAAGCCGGGAACTACGAGCAGTACGTC. This gives the protein CASSEAGNYEQYV. The chain couples TRBV6-1 to TRBJ2-7, with D possibly matching TRBD2 (5 bases). CDR1 is MNHNS and CDR2 is SASEGT in the germline V gene. The V end was cut by 0 bases, the J end by 3 bases, with 6 bases between. There are 13 residues in the CDR3.

The rearrangement uses TRBV12-5 and TRBJ2-5; TRBD2 aligns across 11 bases. CDR3 length: 17 amino acids. The germline gives CDR1 LGHNT, CDR2 FRNRAP. V dropped 3 bases and J dropped 4; count of bases not matched to a gene: 10. The CDR3 DNA follows: TGTGCTAGTGGTTTAGCCGATTCAGGACTAGCGGGAGAGACCCAGTACTTC. It is translated as CASGLADSGLAGETQYF.

This chain uses TRBV3-1 (or the pseudogene TRBV3-2) with TRBJ1-2, with D uncertain. V lost 5 bases to trimming and J lost 4 bases, with 14 bases between them. The CDR3 has 14 amino acids. Germline CDR1 reads LGHDT; CDR2 reads YNNKEL (reference sequence). The CDR3 bases are TGTGCCAGCAGCTCGGGTCCACAAGGCTATGGCTACACCTTC. The encoded protein is CASSSGPQGYGYTF.

V and J are TRBV18 and TRBJ1-1, with 7 bases lining up with TRBD1. The junction had 2 bases not matched to a gene; V was cut back by 2 bases and J by 2 bases. CDR3 length equals 14 residues. The V gene's germline CDR1 is KGHSH and CDR2 LQKENI. CDR3 in DNA: TGTGCCAGCTCACCAGAGGGGGCTAACACTGAAGCTTTCTTT. Protein: CASSPEGANTEAFF.

The V and J genes are TRBV19 and TRBJ2-1; the match to TRBD1 covers 8 bases. Germline loops: CDR1 LNHDA, CDR2 SQIVND (reference sequence). V lost 1 base and J lost 8; bases outside the gene matches: 7. The length of the CDR3 is 15 residues. Here the CDR3 reads CASSIGQGARDEQFF. In nucleotides, the CDR3 is TGTGCCAGTAGTATAGGGCAGGGGGCTCGGGATGAGCAGTTCTTC.

This rearrangement joins TRBV6-5 to TRBJ1-1; 8 bases line up with TRBD1. Trimming took 6 bases from V and 11 from J; bases not matched to a gene: 11. In germline, CDR1 is MNHEY, CDR2 SVGAGI. The CDR3 extends over 13 amino acids. In DNA form, the CDR3 reads TGTGCCAGCAGGAGCCCCGGACAGGGTGACGCTTTCTTT. This encodes CASRSPGQGDAFF.

V gene TRBV19 combines with J gene TRBJ1-6, with 7 bases that match TRBD1. Germline V gives CDR1 LNHDA, CDR2 SQIVND (reference sequence). The J segment lost 9 bases and the V segment lost 2 bases, leaving 7 bases of the junction unmatched. The CDR3 has 15 amino acids. The CDR3 is CASSIPGQTFSPLHF. As DNA, the CDR3 is TGTGCCAGTAGTATACCGGGACAGACTTTTTCACCCCTCCACTTT.

The V call is TRBV29-1, the J call TRBJ2-6; 8 bases are shared with TRBD1. The germline CDR1 and CDR2 sequences are SQVTM and ANQGSEA. The CDR3 contains 16 residues. V gave up 5 bases and J gave up 4 bases; unmatched junction bases: 10. The CDR3 bases are TGCAGCGTTCCCGGACAGGGTTCAGGAGGGGCCAACGTCCTGACTTTC. Protein sequence: CSVPGQGSGGANVLTF.

V usage is TRBV14 and J usage is TRBJ2-2; 8 nucleotides align to TRBD2. This CDR3 is built from 18 residues. V was pared by 4 bases and J by 4 bases, with 14 bases of the junction left unmatched. Germline V gene data show CDR1 as SGHDN and CDR2 as FVKESK. The CDR3 reads CASSRRVESRGGTGELFF. CDR3 sequence (DNA): TGTGCCAGCAGCCGCCGGGTCGAGAGTCGGGGGGGCACCGGGGAGCTGTTTTTT.

In this sample, this clone turned up a few times. The J gene is TRBJ1-1, the V gene TRBV19, with 7 bases that match TRBD1. The CDR3 is 14 residues long. Germline V gives CDR1 LNHDA, CDR2 SQIVND (reference sequence). Germline trimming cut 9 bases from V and 1 base from J; bases unmatched to any gene: 8. In DNA, the CDR3 is TGTGCCAGCATTCCGGACAGGCCGAACACTGAAGCTTTCTTT. Its translation: CASIPDRPNTEAFF.

V and J are TRBV11-2 and TRBJ1-6; possibly TRBD1 for D (6 bases). Trimming cost V 0 bases and J 10 bases, with 13 bases left between them. CDR1 and CDR2 (germline): SGHAT, FQNNGV. The CDR3 contains 15 residues. CDR3 bases: TGTGCCAGCAGCTTAGATTACAGGGAGGGATCACCCCTCCACTTT. Translating it yields CASSLDYREGSPLHF. The whole variable domain, remainder taken from reference TRBV11-2 and TRBJ1-6, is EAGVAQSPRYKIIEKRQSVAFWCNPISGHATLYWYQQILGQGPKLLIQFQNNGVVDDSQLPKDRFSAERLKGVDSTLKIQPAKLEDSAVYLCASSLDYREGSPLHFGNGTRLTVT.

The rearrangement links TRBV7-9 to TRBJ1-1, with D possibly TRBD1 on 5 matching bases. CDR3 length equals 15 residues. Germline V gene lookup returns CDR1 SEHNR and CDR2 FQNEAQ (reference sequence). The ends were cut back, 5 bases at V and 0 bases at J, with 13 bases in the middle. CDR3 DNA sequence: TGTGCCAGCAGCATCGTCCAGGGTTTGAACACTGAAGCTTTCTTT. It yields the protein CASSIVQGLNTEAFF.

V gene TRBV5-5 combines with J gene TRBJ1-2; 7 bases match TRBD1. The CDR3 has 16 residues. Looked up from germline, CDR1 is SGHKS and CDR2 is YYEKEE (reference sequence). The junction had 15 bases not matched to a gene; V was cut back by 3 bases and J by 7 bases. The CDR3 protein is CASSWTRQGSTLGYTF. CDR3 coding DNA: TGTGCCAGCAGCTGGACGAGACAGGGTTCGACGCTTGGCTACACCTTC.